This TCR beta chain was documented in a study of blood T cell repertoires in COVID-19. Study-level background: Both acute and convalescent COVID-19 samples were obtained from the United States, Italy and Spain. The analysed material was cDNA or gDNA that came from T cells, B-cell-depleted T cells, or PBMCs.

V was pared by 5 bases and J by 12 bases, with 11 bases of the junction left unmatched. The CDR3 has 12 residues. Germline V CDR1 and CDR2: GTSNPN, SVGIG (reference sequence). Sequencing was performed with immunoSEQ multiplex PCR; in TCRdb, only in-frame clones are kept and a portion is missing. The table lists approximately 150,000 clones, more than 65% of them singletons. The table lists this clone with a few counts. The chain employs TRBV30 and TRBJ1-2, with TRBD1 matching 8 bases. The receptor was isolated from a man in his fifties or sixties with acute or convalescent COVID-19. The source material was peripheral blood. The CDR3 loop is CAWRAGGAAHTF. The CDR3 DNA sequence: TGTGCCTGGCGTGCAGGGGGCGCGGCGCACACCTTC.